This TCR beta chain was identified in a study of tumor-infiltrating lymphocytes in localized non-small cell lung cancer (TCRdb year 2021). About the investigation overall: Several histologies were represented in the cohort, which also included both smokers and never-smokers as well as patients whose samples were collected after neoadjuvant chemotherapy. A total of around 50 patients were part of the paired comparison of immunoSEQ T-cell fraction between tumor and uninvolved lung. The overall ICON cohort was composed of around 150 surgical patients with localized non-small cell lung cancer whose tumors were resected. The same patients underwent several integrated assays, with TCR sequencing performed together with flow cytometry, multiplex immunofluorescence, RNA-seq, exome sequencing and proteomics. Resected tumor tissue and uninvolved lung tissue described as non-adjacent to the tumor were contributed by each patient, with both tissues obtained from the same patient.

ICON enrollment began in the first half of 2016, and the last patient was enrolled in 2018. Fresh tumor and matched uninvolved tissue for in-depth immune analyses, including TCR sequencing, were collected from a subcohort of around 73 patients. TCR sequencing was performed on DNA isolated from bulk tissue, without cell sorting. Study-wide conclusions, independent of this receptor: Different pieces of the same tissue were used for different assays, so technical variation could not be separated from intratumor heterogeneity. Assay coverage differed among patients according to how much tissue was available, so only a subset of the cohort had TCR sequencing. No association of tumor T-cell fraction from TCR sequencing with recurrence-free survival was found (p = 0.61). In line with immunofluorescence CD3 counts, TCRbeta sequencing supported higher T cell infiltration in tumors compared with uninvolved lung tissue. TCR-derived T-cell fraction did not differ between the flow cytometry-defined immunotypes IM1 (good prognosis) and IM2 (poor prognosis).

For this clone: No cognate antigen has been identified for it. Base quality data are lacking; no much larger clone is found one base away.

TCR sequencing with the immunoSEQ assay provided the T-cell fraction in tumor and uninvolved lung tissue. As for the authors' bioinformatics: For survival analysis, patients were split into high (upper tertile) and low (lower two tertiles) T-cell fraction groups and compared by log-rank test. A signed-rank test was used to check for differences in T-cell fraction between paired tumor and uninvolved lung. TCRdb obtained this table from immuneACCESS and retained in-frame rearrangements with V and J assigned. These tables miss some clones; where compared with another copy, unresolved V genes account for less than half of the shortfall, and the remainder is unexplained. V and J calls and clone size are as listed in that table; D and trimming were resolved from the DNA. The sample table lists some 15,000 clones, around 81% of them with a count of one. The ten most abundant clones make up approximately 2.6% of the sample.

Based on the germline V gene (reference sequence), the CDR1 and CDR2 sequences are SEHNR and FQNEAQ. The CDR3 runs 15 amino acids, cysteine and phenylalanine included. Only the CDR3 DNA is retained, 45 bases long and in frame from the first base. The germline ends are 18 bases apart after V is trimmed by 4 bases and J by 8 bases. Sequences were obtained from lung tumor tissue. The V gene is TRBV7-9 and the J gene is TRBJ2-1; tentative D gene TRBD2, with 5 bases matching. The clonotype was recovered from a human donor with non-small cell lung cancer. The CDR3 sequence is CASSSLFREVDEQFF. The DNA sequence is as follows: TGTGCCAGCAGCTCCCTTTTCCGGGAAGTCGATGAGCAGTTCTTC.